The 3 T cell receptor beta chains reported below all come from one sample, sequenced in a study of OX40 agonist ivuxolimab in advanced cancers. The data were produced by immunoSEQ multiplex PCR, yet TCRdb's version contains in-frame clones alone and is incomplete. The repertoire consists of tens of thousands of clones, with about 87% occurring once and the leading ten covering 6.5% to 8.5%. The material was CD4+ or CD8+ T cells sorted from blood, obtained in a trial of the OX40 agonist ivuxolimab. All receptors come from an adult with an advanced solid tumor such as melanoma, head and neck, liver or kidney cancer.

The CDR3 loop reads CASSQDQGGGRSSYNEQFF. The CDR3 coding sequence is TGCGCCAGCAGCCAAGATCAGGGCGGGGGCCGGAGCTCCTACAATGAGCAGTTCTTC. V and J are TRBV4-3 and TRBJ2-1; D perhaps matches TRBD2 (7 bases). The CDR3 covers 19 residues. V lost 0 bases and J lost 0, with 18 bases in between. Looked up from germline, CDR1 is LGHNA and CDR2 is YSLEER.

This chain links TRBV6-5 with TRBJ1-3; perhaps TRBD1 as D (5 bases). The CDR3 is made up of 14 amino acids. Germline loops: CDR1 MNHEY, CDR2 SVGAGI. With 10 bases removed from V and 0 bases from J, the gap between germline ends came to 13 bases. The CDR3 DNA follows: TGTGCCACCGTCGGGGGAAGCTCTGGAAACACCATATATTTT. As protein: CATVGGSSGNTIYF.

CDR3 residues: CAVSGGGTDTQYF. The CDR3 DNA follows: TGTGCCGTTAGCGGGGGGGGCACAGATACGCAGTATTTT. This chain joins TRBV30 and TRBJ2-3, with TRBD2 identical over 11 bases. Germline V CDR1 and CDR2: GTSNPN, SVGIG (reference sequence). This CDR3 is built from 13 residues. J lost 1 base, V lost 8 bases, and 2 bases had no gene match.